In its sample, the clone carrying this T cell receptor (beta chain) was seen many times. No antigen is known for it. The entry originates in a study of neurological immune-mediated disorders. Notes on the study in general: The study found the most TCR clonal expansion in HTLV-1-associated myelopathy and the least in multiple sclerosis, below healthy controls.

Germline V gives CDR1 MNHNY, CDR2 SVGAGI (reference sequence). The CDR3 spans 12 residues. Trimming cost V 4 bases and J 9 bases, with 9 bases left between them. cDNA synthesis was performed by 5'RACE with 10-nucleotide random UMIs. TCRdb re-called the 5' RACE reads with MiXCR, one entry per CDR3 protein. The table lists roughly 100,000 distinct CDR3 sequences, 9.5% to 14% of them singletons. The sample's time point: longitudinal time-point 3. Sequencing was done on a sample of PBMCs. The chain is built from TRBV6-6 and TRBJ2-2, with no clear D. This TCR derives from a female donor with HTLV-1-associated myelopathy (HAM/TSP). The CDR3 is CASSSLSRELFF. CDR3 sequence (DNA): TGTGCCAGCAGTTCCCTCTCAAGGGAGCTGTTTTTT.